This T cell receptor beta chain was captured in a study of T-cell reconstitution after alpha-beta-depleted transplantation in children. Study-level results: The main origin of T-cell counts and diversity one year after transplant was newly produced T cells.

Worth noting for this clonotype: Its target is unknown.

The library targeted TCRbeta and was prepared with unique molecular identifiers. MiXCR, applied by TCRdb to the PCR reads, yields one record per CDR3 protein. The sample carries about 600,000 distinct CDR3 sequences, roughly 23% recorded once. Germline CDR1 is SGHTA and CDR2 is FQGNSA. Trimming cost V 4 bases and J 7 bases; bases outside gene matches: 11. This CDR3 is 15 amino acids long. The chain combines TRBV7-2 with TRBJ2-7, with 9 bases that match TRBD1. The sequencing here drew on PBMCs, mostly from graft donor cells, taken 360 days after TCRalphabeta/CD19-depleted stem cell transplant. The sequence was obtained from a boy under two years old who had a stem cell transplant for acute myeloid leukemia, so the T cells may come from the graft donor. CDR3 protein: CASSSPGTGLREQYF. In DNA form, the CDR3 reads TGTGCCAGCAGCTCTCCGGGGACAGGGCTGAGGGAGCAGTACTTC.